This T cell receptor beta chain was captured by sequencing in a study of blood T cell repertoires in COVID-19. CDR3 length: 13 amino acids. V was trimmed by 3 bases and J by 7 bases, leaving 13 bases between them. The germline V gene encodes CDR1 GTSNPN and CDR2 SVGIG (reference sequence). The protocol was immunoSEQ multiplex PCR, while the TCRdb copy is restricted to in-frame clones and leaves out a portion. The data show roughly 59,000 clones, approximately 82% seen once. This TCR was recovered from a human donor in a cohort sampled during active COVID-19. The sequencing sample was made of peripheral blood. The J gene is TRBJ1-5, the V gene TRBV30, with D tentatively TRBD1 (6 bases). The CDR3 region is CAWSGQMDQPQHF. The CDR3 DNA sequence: TGTGCCTGGAGCGGACAGATGGACCAGCCCCAGCATTTT.